This T cell receptor beta chain was sequenced in a study of blood T cell repertoires in COVID-19 (TCRdb year 2020). Regarding the study in general: Samples from collaborators originated in the United States, Italy and Spain and spanned both the acute and convalescent phases of COVID-19. The repertoires were released in a freely available public database intended as a resource for research on the immune response to SARS-CoV-2. HLA class I and class II types, where available, came from metadata supplied by the sample provider rather than from assay-based typing. Sample metadata almost always included a de-identified subject ID, COVID-19 status, age in years and sex. The prospective study material was composed of cDNA or gDNA derived from T cells, B-cell-depleted T cells, or PBMCs. Samples came from the ongoing ImmuneRACE study (first 160 participants) plus 1,254 subjects from 6 global collaborators. Deeply sampled blood TCRbeta repertoires from subjects exposed to, actively infected with, or recovered from COVID-19 were included in the dataset.

About this clone: This receptor's antigen is unknown. Base qualities are not provided; no much larger clone lies one nucleotide away.

The immunoSEQ Assay, a bias-controlled multiplex PCR, was used to amplify TCRbeta CDR3 regions from genomic DNA. The study's processing was this. The number of nucleated cells in each sample was estimated by amplification of reference gene primers within the assay. To quantify the absolute abundance of each unique TCRbeta CDR3 rearrangement, sequence reads were collapsed and filtered. For each sample, productive Simpson clonality was calculated as the square root of Simpson's diversity index across productive rearrangements. This is the immuneACCESS table as TCRdb keeps it, with only in-frame sequences that have V and J called. A part of the clones is gone; compared with another copy, unresolved V genes explain less than half, and the rest is unexplained. Clone size and the V and J calls come from that table; the DNA yielded D and trimming. The sample data list about 340,000 clones, and over 70% of these were observed just once. The biggest ten clones account for just under 6.5% of the sample.

One collaborating source in Seattle enrolled patients while the patients were actively infected and followed the patients over time throughout the course of disease. Collaborating institutions collected whole blood in K2EDTA tubes following their own protocols. For TCRbeta analysis, collaborators shipped samples in one of three forms: frozen whole blood, isolated PBMCs, or DNA extracted from either of those sample types. Points the paper makes about the study in general: The quantity of clinical and demographic metadata differed by source and by participant and was supplied without curation.

This clonotype originated in a woman between 50 and 59 years old with COVID-19, enrolled during active disease. Specimen: peripheral blood.

The CDR3 loop reads CASSKSRDYEQYF. The DNA reads as follows: TGTGCCAGTAGTAAATCGAGAGACTACGAGCAGTACTTC. The sequence is built from TRBV19 and TRBJ2-7; no D gene is confidently identified. Trimming removed 4 bases from V and 3 bases from J, leaving 10 bases between the germline ends. The CDR3 runs 13 residues from the cysteine to the phenylalanine. The only DNA kept is the CDR3, 39 bases in frame from the first base. Looking up the germline V gene (reference sequence) yields CDR1 LNHDA and CDR2 SQIVND.